A selection of T cell receptor beta chains follows, all from one sample in a study of PD-1 blockade in classical Hodgkin lymphoma. TCRdb's copy holds only in-frame clones and misses some; the assay was immunoSEQ multiplex PCR. The repertoire consists of around 100,000 clones, with about nine tenths occurring once and the leading ten covering approximately 2.9%. This material consisted of peripheral blood mononuclear cells (PBMCs), taken before the fourth cycle of nivolumab. These receptors all come from a human donor with classical Hodgkin lymphoma. CDR3s include the opening cysteine and the closing phenylalanine or tryptophan. Each record gives: CDR3 protein, CDR3 DNA, D gene, clone size, V gene, J gene. The D gene is left open where the match is weak. The listing skips clone size in some rows; elsewhere it reads once, few, many or a size class.

CASSAQSGTLNTEAFF	TGTGCCAGCAGCGCACAATCCGGGACCCTGAACACTGAAGCTTTCTTT	.	once	TRBV7-3	TRBJ1-1
CASSDQPSNYGYTF	TGTGCCAGCAGTGACCAGCCTTCTAACTATGGCTACACCTTC	.	.	TRBV6-4	TRBJ1-2
CASSQTGTGEQYF	TGTGCCAGCAGCCAAACAGGGACGGGGGAGCAGTACTTC	.	.	TRBV9	TRBJ2-7
CASSQDRGLVNQNEQFF	TGCGCCAGCAGCCAAGATCGAGGACTAGTAAACCAGAATGAGCAGTTCTTC	TRBD2	few	TRBV4-1	TRBJ2-1
CASSLFHIVLDEQYF	TGTGCCAGCAGCTTGTTCCACATCGTCCTCGACGAGCAGTACTTC	.	few	TRBV5-4	TRBJ2-7
CASSQPLELPEDRGWVNNEQFF	TGTGCCAGCAGTCAACCCTTAGAGCTCCCTGAGGACAGGGGATGGGTCAACAATGAGCAGTTCTTC	TRBD1	.	TRBV27	TRBJ2-1
CASSEYQDRWAGELFF	TGTGCCAGCAGTGAATATCAGGATAGGTGGGCCGGGGAGCTGTTTTTT	.	.	TRBV6-1	TRBJ2-2
CASTGTLNTEAFF	TGTGCCAGCACCGGGACCCTGAACACTGAAGCTTTCTTT	.	.	TRBV27	TRBJ1-1
CASSLDGWDGYTF	TGCGCCAGCAGCTTGGACGGTTGGGATGGCTACACCTTC	.	.	TRBV5-1	TRBJ1-2
CASSVGVGGVFF	TGTGCCAGCAGCGTAGGGGTCGGCGGGGTGTTCTTC	.	.	TRBV9	TRBJ2-1
CASSYLVAGGHSEQYF	TGTGCCAGCAGTTACCTAGTAGCGGGGGGCCACTCAGAGCAGTACTTC	TRBD2	.	TRBV6-6	TRBJ2-7
CSVDYGDYGYTF	TGCAGCGTTGATTACGGGGACTATGGCTACACCTTC	.	.	TRBV29-1	TRBJ1-2
CASSPDSQNEKLFF	TGTGCCAGCAGTCCAGACAGCCAGAATGAAAAACTGTTTTTT	.	.	TRBV7-9	TRBJ1-4
CASSQRTGRSGNTIYF	TGTGCCAGCAGCCAAAGGACAGGGAGGTCTGGAAACACCATATATTTT	TRBD1	.	TRBV7-2	TRBJ1-3
CASSLFSESYGYTF	TGTGCCAGCAGCTTATTCAGTGAGAGCTATGGCTACACCTTC	.	few	TRBV7-9	TRBJ1-2
CATSDGAGEAFF	TGTGCCACCTCGGACGGTGCCGGCGAAGCTTTCTTT	.	few	TRBV6-1	TRBJ1-1
CASNMRKGYTEAFF	TGTGCCTCAAACATGCGCAAGGGGTACACTGAAGCTTTCTTT	.	.	TRBV30	TRBJ1-1
CAWSVKFNEQYF	TGTGCCTGGAGTGTCAAATTCAACGAGCAGTACTTC	.	.	TRBV30	TRBJ2-7
CASSYSGGRRNIQYF	TGTGCCAGCAGTTATAGCGGGGGGAGAAGAAACATTCAGTACTTC	TRBD2	few	TRBV6-5	TRBJ2-4
CASSSPKNTEAFF	TGTGCCAGCAGTTCTCCGAAGAACACTGAAGCTTTCTTT	.	once	TRBV6-6	TRBJ1-1
CASIMGGNTEAFF	TGTGCCAGCATCATGGGGGGGAACACTGAAGCTTTCTTT	.	few	TRBV6-6	TRBJ1-1
CASSVTGHNQPQHF	TGCGCCAGCAGTGTGACAGGGCATAATCAGCCCCAGCATTTT	TRBD1	.	TRBV10-2	TRBJ1-5
CAWTSGGYEQYF	TGTGCCTGGACTAGCGGGGGCTACGAGCAGTACTTC	TRBD2	.	TRBV30	TRBJ2-7
CASSTHRTGGEQYF	TGTGCCAGTAGTACCCACCGGACGGGCGGCGAGCAGTACTTC	.	.	TRBV19	TRBJ2-7
CAISEEAPRGYTF	TGTGCCATCAGTGAAGAGGCCCCTAGGGGCTACACCTTC	.	.	TRBV10-3	TRBJ1-2
CASSSLRGASYNEQFF	TGTGCCAGTAGCTCACTCCGGGGGGCCTCCTACAATGAGCAGTTCTTC	.	.	TRBV7-9	TRBJ2-1
CASSYGGAGTQYF	TGTGCCAGCAGCTACGGGGGGGCAGGGACCCAGTACTTC	TRBD2	once	TRBV27	TRBJ2-5
CASSYSLAGYEQYF	TGTGCCAGCAGTTACTCCCTGGCGGGGTACGAGCAGTACTTC	.	.	TRBV6-6	TRBJ2-7
CASSLLGGARISGANVLTF	TGTGCCAGCAGCTTATTGGGGGGGGCGCGTATCTCTGGGGCCAACGTCCTGACTTTC	.	.	TRBV7-6	TRBJ2-6
CASSLAEVRVNTEAFF	TGTGCCAGCAGCTTAGCTGAGGTTCGCGTGAACACTGAAGCTTTCTTT	.	.	TRBV7-9	TRBJ1-1
CASRLGGDTQYF	TGCGCCAGCCGTTTAGGGGGGGATACGCAGTATTTT	.	.	TRBV5-1	TRBJ2-3
CASRGTGRPTEAFF	TGTGCCAGCAGGGGGACAGGGAGGCCCACTGAAGCTTTCTTT	TRBD1	.	TRBV27	TRBJ1-1
CASSLTGDYGYTF	TGTGCCAGCAGTTTAACAGGGGACTATGGCTACACCTTC	TRBD1	.	TRBV27	TRBJ1-2
CASSYGSFYGYTF	TGTGCCAGCAGCTATGGCAGCTTCTATGGCTACACCTTC	.	large	TRBV5-6	TRBJ1-2
CASSDISPGDGYTF	TGTGCCAGTAGTGATATATCCCCGGGAGACGGCTACACCTTC	.	.	TRBV19	TRBJ1-2
CAWIRGYRGRRRGNTIYF	TGTGCCTGGATCAGAGGGTACAGGGGGCGCAGACGCGGAAACACCATATATTTT	TRBD1	.	TRBV30	TRBJ1-3
CASSGGQETQYF	TGTGCCAGCTCGGGGGGCCAAGAGACCCAGTACTTC	TRBD2	.	TRBV27	TRBJ2-5
CASSIPGQGSREQYF	TGTGCCAGTAGTATTCCAGGACAGGGGTCCCGCGAGCAGTACTTC	TRBD1	few	TRBV19	TRBJ2-7
CASSQDMGYQETQYF	TGTGCCAGCAGCCAAGATATGGGATACCAAGAGACCCAGTACTTC	.	.	TRBV4-2	TRBJ2-5
CASSDMETQYF	TGTGCCAGCAGTGATATGGAGACCCAGTACTTC	.	.	TRBV25-1	TRBJ2-5
CASSQDYTSRAYNEQFF	TGTGCCAGCAGCCAAGATTACACTAGCAGGGCCTACAATGAGCAGTTCTTC	.	.	TRBV14	TRBJ2-1
CASSFTSGNYNEQFF	TGTGCCAGCAGCTTTACTAGCGGGAACTACAATGAGCAGTTCTTC	TRBD2	.	TRBV7-8	TRBJ2-1
CASSPHQGATEAFF	TGTGCCAGCAGCCCCCACCAGGGGGCAACTGAAGCTTTCTTT	TRBD1	.	TRBV11-3	TRBJ1-1
CASSWNTGELFF	TGTGCCAGCAGCTGGAACACCGGGGAGCTGTTTTTT	.	.	TRBV7-2	TRBJ2-2
CAIGRGGPNYEQYF	TGTGCCATCGGTAGAGGGGGGCCCAACTACGAGCAGTACTTC	.	once	TRBV10-3	TRBJ2-7
CASSASRDDYEQYF	TGTGCCAGCAGCGCATCTCGGGATGACTACGAGCAGTACTTC	.	.	TRBV5-6	TRBJ2-7
CASSEGTVNTEAFF	TGTGCCAGCAGTGAAGGGACAGTAAACACTGAAGCTTTCTTT	.	.	TRBV2	TRBJ1-1
CASSEWQYTEAFF	TGTGCCAGCAGTGAATGGCAGTACACTGAAGCTTTCTTT	.	few	TRBV25-1	TRBJ1-1
CASIPKELAGGLTTGELFF	TGTGCCAGTATCCCAAAGGAACTAGCGGGGGGTCTAACTACCGGGGAGCTGTTTTTT	TRBD2	.	TRBV19	TRBJ2-2
CAISVGGGTEAFF	TGTGCCATCAGTGTGGGGGGTGGCACTGAAGCTTTCTTT	.	.	TRBV10-3	TRBJ1-1
CASSFIGTAQGFEQYF	TGTGCCAGCAGCTTTATAGGGACTGCCCAGGGTTTCGAGCAGTACTTC	.	.	TRBV7-8	TRBJ2-7
CSVEMTARQETQYF	TGCAGCGTTGAAATGACGGCAAGACAAGAGACCCAGTACTTC	.	.	TRBV29-1	TRBJ2-5
CASSLDQAGGDEKLFF	TGTGCCAGCAGCTTAGATCAGGCTGGAGGAGATGAAAAACTGTTTTTT	.	.	TRBV7-8	TRBJ1-4
CAWGTGYNSPLHF	TGTGCCTGGGGTACAGGGTACAATTCACCCCTCCACTTT	.	.	TRBV30	TRBJ1-6
CASSLGNYEQYF	TGTGCCAGCAGCTTAGGAAACTACGAGCAGTACTTC	.	.	TRBV11-2	TRBJ2-7